The 13 T cell receptor beta chains reported below all come from one sample, sequenced in a study of blood T cell repertoires in COVID-19. Clones were read by immunoSEQ multiplex PCR, and TCRdb kept only the in-frame ones, dropping some. The sample has 75,000 to 95,000 clones; around 80% are singletons. Sequencing was done on a sample of peripheral blood. The origin of the receptors is a man aged 60 to 75 with acute or convalescent COVID-19.

The chain recombines TRBV19 with TRBJ2-3; 12 nucleotides align to TRBD2. The germline CDR1 and CDR2 sequences are LNHDA and SQIVND (reference sequence). V was clipped by 3 bases and J by 3 bases; unmatched bases: 4. This CDR3 has 16 amino acids. CDR3 amino acids: CASSMRGLAGTDTQYF. For the CDR3, the DNA is TGTGCCAGTAGTATGCGTGGACTAGCGGGGACAGATACGCAGTATTTT. Filled out from reference TRBV19 and TRBJ2-3, the complete variable domain reads DGGITQSPKYLFRKEGQNVTLSCEQNLNHDAMYWYRQDPGQGLRLIYYSQIVNDFQKGDIAEGYSVSREKKESFPLTVTSAQKNPTAFYLCASSMRGLAGTDTQYFGPGTRLTVL.

This clone was seen a few times. The rearrangement joins TRBV18 to TRBJ2-1, with 7 bases lining up with TRBD2. The CDR3 runs to 15 residues. Trimming removed 1 base from V and 5 bases from J; junction bases left unmatched: 5. Germline CDR1 is KGHSH and CDR2 is LQKENI. In DNA, the CDR3 is TGTGCCAGCTCACCACAATCGGGGGGACACAATGAGCAGTTCTTC. Its translation: CASSPQSGGHNEQFF.

V usage is TRBV30 and J usage is TRBJ1-5; 10 nucleotides agree with TRBD1. CDR3 size: 14 residues. CDR1 is GTSNPN, CDR2 SVGIG, per germline (reference sequence). The V and J ends lost 5 bases and 7 bases, in that order; junction bases with no gene match: 8. CDR3 loop: CAWDRQGARQPQHF. In nucleotides, the CDR3 is TGTGCCTGGGACCGACAGGGGGCTAGGCAGCCCCAGCATTTT.

The chain uses TRBV18 and TRBJ2-1, with 11 bases fitting TRBD2. The CDR3 is made up of 15 amino acids. Losses at the gene ends were 1 base for V and 6 bases for J; bases not matched to a gene: 2. Germline CDR1 and CDR2: KGHSH and LQKENI. CDR3 sequence: CASSPLAGGFNEQFF. CDR3 coding DNA: TGTGCCAGCTCACCACTAGCGGGGGGGTTCAATGAGCAGTTCTTC. Filled out from reference TRBV18 and TRBJ2-1, the complete variable domain reads NAGVMQNPRHLVRRRGQEARLRCSPMKGHSHVYWYRQLPEEGLKFMVYLQKENIIDESGMPKERFSAEFPKEGPSILRIQQVVRGDSAAYFCASSPLAGGFNEQFFGPGTRLTVL.

J is TRBJ1-1 and V is TRBV7-8; 7 positions agree with TRBD1. The CDR3 length is 13 residues. Germline V gives CDR1 SGHVS, CDR2 FQNEAQ. The trim removed 3 bases at V and 5 bases at J, leaving 3 bases unmatched. The CDR3 sequence: CASSLQGGTEAFF. The CDR3 DNA reads TGTGCCAGCAGCTTGCAGGGGGGTACTGAAGCTTTCTTT.

The CDR3, as DNA: TGTGCCAGCAGTTACGCTAGCGGGGGTTCGTACAATGAGCAGTTCTTC. It codes for CASSYASGGSYNEQFF. The chain recombines TRBV6-5 with TRBJ2-1; 10 nucleotides match TRBD2. Germline CDR1 MNHEY, CDR2 SVGAGI. The CDR3 contains 16 residues. V lost 2 bases, J lost 4 bases, and 5 bases stayed unmatched.

The V call is TRBV4-1, the J call TRBJ2-7, with D perhaps TRBD1 (5 bases). The germline V gene has CDR1 MGHRA and CDR2 YSYEKL. This CDR3 comprises 15 residues. V was shortened by 1 base and J by 0 bases, with 10 bases between the two germline ends. The CDR3 loop reads CASSQGLGASYEQYF. The CDR3 coding sequence is TGCGCCAGCAGCCAAGGTTTAGGGGCCTCCTACGAGCAGTACTTC.

This chain uses TRBV5-5 with TRBJ1-1, with D maybe TRBD1 (6 bases). The V end was cut by 2 bases, the J end by 5 bases, with 22 bases between. The germline V gene encodes CDR1 SGHKS and CDR2 YYEKEE (reference sequence). The CDR3 has 17 residues. The CDR3 nucleotides read TGTGCCAGCAGCTTAACTCCAACTGGGACATTTATGACTGAAGCTTTCTTT. Protein sequence: CASSLTPTGTFMTEAFF. Full variable domain (missing parts from reference TRBV5-5 and TRBJ1-1): DAGVTQSPTHLIKTRGQQVTLRCSPISGHKSVSWYQQVLGQGPQFIFQYYEKEERGRGNFPDRFSARQFPNYSSELNVNALLLGDSALYLCASSLTPTGTFMTEAFFGQGTRLTVV.

The chain recombines TRBV7-3 with TRBJ2-1, with D possibly TRBD2 on 6 matching bases. The germline V gene has CDR1 SGHTA and CDR2 FQGTGA. The length of the CDR3 is 18 residues. Trimming shortened V by 8 bases and J by 5 bases, and 28 bases separated the two germline ends. CDR3 sequence (DNA): TGTGCCAGCGAACGGCGCTTTAGCGGCCCACCGGACCACAATGAGCAGTTCTTC. It specifies CASERRFSGPPDHNEQFF.

This clone has only one observation. The CDR3 spells CASSQVSFGSPLHF. CDR3 in DNA: TGTGCCAGCAGCCAAGTTTCATTCGGTTCACCCCTCCACTTT. The chain links TRBV3-1 (or the pseudogene TRBV3-2) to TRBJ1-6; D is unresolved. V lost 1 base and J lost 9, with 10 bases in between. Germline CDR1 and CDR2: LGHDT and YNNKEL (reference sequence). The length of the CDR3 is 14 residues.

This clone was found once. For the CDR3, the DNA is TGTGCCAGCAGCATAGTTCCGTTCTTTGGGCCCAATGAGCAGTTCTTC. Its protein product is CASSIVPFFGPNEQFF. This chain connects TRBV11-2 to TRBJ2-1, with D uncertain. Germline V gives CDR1 SGHAT, CDR2 FQNNGV. The CDR3 is 16 amino acids. V lost 5 bases, J lost 6 bases, and 20 bases lay in between.

V gene TRBV7-9 combines with J gene TRBJ1-5; 7 positions match TRBD1. In germline, CDR1 is SEHNR, CDR2 FQNEAQ (reference sequence). The CDR3 loop spans 15 amino acids. The trim removed 5 bases at V and 3 bases at J, leaving 7 bases unmatched. The CDR3 bases are TGTGCCAGCAGCCCGGGGACAGAAGCCAATCAGCCCCAGCATTTT. Translation gives CASSPGTEANQPQHF. The full variable domain, its missing parts supplied by reference TRBV7-9 and TRBJ1-5, is DTGVSQNPRHKITKRGQNVTFRCDPISEHNRLYWYRQTLGQGPEFLTYFQNEAQLEKSRLLSDRFSAERPKGSFSTLEIQRTEQGDSAMYLCASSPGTEANQPQHFGDGTRLSIL.

The rearrangement joins TRBV10-3 to TRBJ1-5; D gene uncertain. CDR1 ENHRY and CDR2 SYGVKD come from the germline V gene. The CDR3 length is 12 residues. CDR3 in amino acids: CVTGATNQPQHF. The CDR3 DNA reads TGTGTAACGGGAGCGACTAATCAGCCCCAGCATTTT.